Many counts were recorded for the clone carrying this TCR beta chain. Its antigen is not identified. This CDR3 spans 16 amino acids. V was pared by 3 bases and J by 9 bases, with 11 bases of the junction left unmatched. Germline CDR1 is KGHSH and CDR2 is LQKENI. The sample is drawn from a study of beta chain features in type 1 diabetes. Study as a whole: Sorted cells from all samples, numbering approximately 100 million, were examined.

The study reverse transcribed the entire isolated RNA, so it sequenced expressed TCRB transcripts. Clones were read by immunoSEQ multiplex PCR, and TCRdb kept only the in-frame ones, dropping some. The data contain around 300,000 clones, around 7.8% of them singletons. The study, taken as a whole, reports: The study found fewer insertions and more deletions at VDJ junctions in type 1 diabetes patients. The naive, central memory and Treg TCRB repertoires showed an apparent similarity that was greater among patients than among healthy donors. PCR may have favored shorter templates equally in patients and controls.

The TCR sequence derives from a young woman in good health. The specimen was central memory CD4+ T cells from blood. The chain carries TRBV18 and TRBJ2-1; 10 bases fit TRBD2. In DNA form, the CDR3 reads TGTGCCAGCTCACCTACCAGGGCTAGCGGGAGTGGTGAGCAGTTCTTC. It yields the protein CASSPTRASGSGEQFF.